A selection of T cell receptor beta chains follows, all from one sample in a study of cytomegalovirus exposure and HLA in healthy donors. Assay: immunoSEQ multiplex PCR; the TCRdb copy retains only in-frame clones and omits some. The table records roughly 82,000 clones, over 60% of them present only once. Input material: PBMCs. The source is a woman aged 40 to 55 in good health and CMV-seropositive. Both conserved end residues are part of each CDR3. D genes are given only for firm matches. The size of a clone is reported for some rows only, either as once, few or many, or as a class for expanded clones.

>TRBV19|TRBJ2-5|TRBD2|few
TGTGCCAGTAGTTCTAGCGGGCGGATACAAGAGACCCAGTACTTC
CASSSSGRIQETQYF
>TRBV14|TRBJ2-5|-|-
TGTGCCAGCAGCCAAGATCGTGTGACCCAGTACTTC
CASSQDRVTQYF
>TRBV2|TRBJ1-2|-|-
TGTGCCAGCAGTAGCAGGGGACCCGGCTATGGCTACACCTTC
CASSSRGPGYGYTF
>TRBV1|TRBJ1-5|-|-
TGCACCAGCAGCCAAGAGGGGCAGGCTCACCAGCCCCAGCATTTT
CTSSQEGQAHQPQHF
>TRBV4-2|TRBJ1-1|-|-
TGTGCCAGCAGCCAAGTCGGCGGGGCCCAAGGCACTGAAGCTTTCTTT
CASSQVGGAQGTEAFF
>TRBV4-3|TRBJ1-4|TRBD1|-
TGCGCCAGCAGCCAAGAGAAATGGGGACAGGTCCGTGAAAAACTGTTTTTT
CASSQEKWGQVREKLFF
>TRBV4-1|TRBJ1-1|TRBD1|-
TGCGCCAGCACGGGACAGGGTAACACTGAAGCTTTCTTT
CASTGQGNTEAFF
>TRBV6-4|TRBJ1-1|-|-
TGTGCCAGCAGTGTCTCCGGGGTCGGCACTGAAGCTTTCTTT
CASSVSGVGTEAFF
>TRBV25-1|TRBJ1-1|-|-
TGTGCCAGCAGTGCTACGGGGAGGAACACTGAAGCTTTCTTT
CASSATGRNTEAFF
>TRBV20-1|TRBJ1-1|-|-
TGCAGTGCCTCCCAGTCCACTGAAGCTTTCTTT
CSASQSTEAFF
>TRBV18|TRBJ1-6|TRBD1|-
TGTGCCAGCTCACCCCCTGGAAGGAGGACAGGGGGCAATAATTCACCCCTCCACTTT
CASSPPGRRTGGNNSPLHF
>TRBV28|TRBJ1-1|TRBD1|-
TGTGCCAGCAGTCCAGGGGGCGCGGGGAACACTGAAGCTTTCTTT
CASSPGGAGNTEAFF
>TRBV5-1|TRBJ1-4|TRBD1|-
TGCGCCAGCAGCTTGGGGCTTGGGACAGGGGAAGAAAAACTGTTTTTT
CASSLGLGTGEEKLFF
>TRBV6-5|TRBJ1-6|-|-
TGTGCCAGCAGTACAGTAGGAGGGACTTCACCCCTCCACTTT
CASSTVGGTSPLHF
>TRBV28|TRBJ2-4|-|-
TGTGCCAGCAGGCCGGATGGGGGGGCTGTAAGAGACATTCAGTACTTC
CASRPDGGAVRDIQYF
>TRBV29-1|TRBJ1-3|-|-
TGCAGCGTTGAAACACACTCTGGAAACACCATATATTTT
CSVETHSGNTIYF
>TRBV11-2|TRBJ2-3|TRBD1|-
TGTGCCAGCAGCTCCCTCAACCGGGACAGGGGGCGATACACAGATACGCAGTATTTT
CASSSLNRDRGRYTDTQYF
>TRBV7-8|TRBJ2-3|-|-
TGTGCCAGCAGCTTAAGTTTGGAGGGCCTCCCAGATACGCAGTATTTT
CASSLSLEGLPDTQYF
>TRBV27|TRBJ2-7|-|-
TGTGGAACGGGGACTCTTTACGAGCAGTACTTC
CGTGTLYEQYF
>TRBV28|TRBJ2-1|-|once
TGTGCCAGCAGTACTCCGGGAGAGGCCGTCTATGAGCAGTTCTTC
CASSTPGEAVYEQFF
>TRBV27|TRBJ2-1|-|-
TGTGCCAGCAGACGCCTTCTGAGTGAGCAGTTCTTC
CASRRLLSEQFF
>TRBV6-1|TRBJ1-4|TRBD1|-
TGTGCCAGCAGTGATATGGGACAGAGGAATGAAAAACTGTTTTTT
CASSDMGQRNEKLFF
>TRBV5-8|TRBJ1-1|TRBD1|-
TGTGCCAGCAGCTTGAGCGTGGACAGGACGAACACTGAAGCTTTCTTT
CASSLSVDRTNTEAFF
>TRBV13|TRBJ1-1|-|-
TGTGCCAGCAGCTCCGGGAACACTGAAGCTTTCTTT
CASSSGNTEAFF
>TRBV4-2|TRBJ2-3|TRBD2|-
TGTGCCAGCAGCCCCCCTTTCGGGGGGGTCACAGATACGCAGTATTTT
CASSPPFGGVTDTQYF
>TRBV9|TRBJ2-5|TRBD2|-
TGTGCCAGCAGTAGCGGGGGGCTACAAGAGACCCAGTACTTC
CASSSGGLQETQYF
>TRBV5-1|TRBJ1-1|-|-
TGCGCCAGCAGCTCAACCCGGAGGAGGCAAGGTACTGAAGCTTTCTTT
CASSSTRRRQGTEAFF
>TRBV30|TRBJ1-2|-|-
TGTGCCTGGAGCCTTCACCCCGACAGTAGGTCTGGCTACACCTTC
CAWSLHPDSRSGYTF
>TRBV2|TRBJ1-2|-|-
TGTGCCAGCAGTTGGGCAGAAAACTATGGCTACACCTTC
CASSWAENYGYTF